This entry describes one TCR beta chain. The data derive from a study of Ad26.COV2.S vaccination and SARS-CoV-2 variants. The treatment: some 20 received Ad26.COV2.S at low or high dose, single or two shots; 5 received placebo; per-sample allocation not given. Material that was analyzed had been drawn on day 63 after the first vaccine or placebo injection. Clones were sequenced by immunoSEQ multiplex PCR, and TCRdb holds only the in-frame ones, with some missing. The repertoire has a few hundred thousand clones, around 89% of them found once; the top ten carry 3.5% to 4%. This sequence was found in a person between 18 and 65 years old who received the Ad26.COV2.S COVID-19 vaccine or a placebo. The sequencing here drew on peripheral blood, taken in a trial of Ad26.COV2.S vaccine versus placebo.

The CDR3 coding sequence is TGTGCCACCAGCAGAGTAAGGGGGCAACCTCAAGAGACCCAGTACTTC. Translation gives CATSRVRGQPQETQYF. This chain connects TRBV15 to TRBJ2-5; 7 bases are shared with TRBD1. This CDR3 has 16 residues. With V trimmed by 1 base and J by 2 bases, 7 bases remained unmatched. Germline CDR1 reads LNHNV; CDR2 reads YYDKDF (reference sequence).